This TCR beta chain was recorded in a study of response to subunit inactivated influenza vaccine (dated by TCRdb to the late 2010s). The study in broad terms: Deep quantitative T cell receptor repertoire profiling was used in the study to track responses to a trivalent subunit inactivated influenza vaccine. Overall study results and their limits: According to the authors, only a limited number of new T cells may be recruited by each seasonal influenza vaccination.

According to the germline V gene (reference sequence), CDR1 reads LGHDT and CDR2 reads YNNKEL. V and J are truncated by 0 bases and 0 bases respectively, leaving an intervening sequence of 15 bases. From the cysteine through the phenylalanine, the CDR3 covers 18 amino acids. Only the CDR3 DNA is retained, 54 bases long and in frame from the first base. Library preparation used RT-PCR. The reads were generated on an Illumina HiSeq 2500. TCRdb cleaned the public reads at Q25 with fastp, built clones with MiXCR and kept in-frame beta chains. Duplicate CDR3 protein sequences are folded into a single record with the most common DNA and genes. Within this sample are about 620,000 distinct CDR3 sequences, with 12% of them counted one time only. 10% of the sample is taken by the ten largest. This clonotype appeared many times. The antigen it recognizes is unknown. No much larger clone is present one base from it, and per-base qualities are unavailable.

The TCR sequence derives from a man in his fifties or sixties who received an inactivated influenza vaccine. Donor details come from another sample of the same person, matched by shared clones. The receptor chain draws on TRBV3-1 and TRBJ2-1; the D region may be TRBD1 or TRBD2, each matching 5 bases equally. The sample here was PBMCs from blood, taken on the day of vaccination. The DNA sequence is TGTGCCAGCAGCCAAGAGGTTTGGGCAGGGACCTCCTACAATGAGCAGTTCTTC. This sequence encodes CASSQEVWAGTSYNEQFF.